This T cell receptor beta chain is drawn from a study of shared clonotypes between healthy human individuals. As originally analysed: Junction-only sequences produced by ImmunoSEQ had no quality scores, so filtering differed. Here immunoSEQ multiplex PCR was the method, and the copy in TCRdb shows in-frame clones only, minus some. For V, J and clone size, that table is used; D and trimming come from the DNA. The table has around 980,000 clones, 75% to 85% seen once. The trim removed 1 base at V and 8 bases at J, leaving 9 bases unmatched. The CDR3 extends over 16 amino acids. Germline V gene sequence: CDR1 SGHVS, CDR2 FQNEAQ.

Sequenced material: memory CD4+ T cells from PBMCs. Indicated subset: CD45RA-negative fraction. The chain has TRBV7-8 and TRBJ2-2, with 8 bases aligning to TRBD2. The origin of this receptor is a man between 18 and 29 years old in good health. Some clones in this sample may be carry-over from other donors' samples. The CDR3, as DNA: TGTGCCAGCAGCTTAGTCACGGGAGGGCCACCGGGGGAGCTGTTTTTT. Translating gives CASSLVTGGPPGELFF.